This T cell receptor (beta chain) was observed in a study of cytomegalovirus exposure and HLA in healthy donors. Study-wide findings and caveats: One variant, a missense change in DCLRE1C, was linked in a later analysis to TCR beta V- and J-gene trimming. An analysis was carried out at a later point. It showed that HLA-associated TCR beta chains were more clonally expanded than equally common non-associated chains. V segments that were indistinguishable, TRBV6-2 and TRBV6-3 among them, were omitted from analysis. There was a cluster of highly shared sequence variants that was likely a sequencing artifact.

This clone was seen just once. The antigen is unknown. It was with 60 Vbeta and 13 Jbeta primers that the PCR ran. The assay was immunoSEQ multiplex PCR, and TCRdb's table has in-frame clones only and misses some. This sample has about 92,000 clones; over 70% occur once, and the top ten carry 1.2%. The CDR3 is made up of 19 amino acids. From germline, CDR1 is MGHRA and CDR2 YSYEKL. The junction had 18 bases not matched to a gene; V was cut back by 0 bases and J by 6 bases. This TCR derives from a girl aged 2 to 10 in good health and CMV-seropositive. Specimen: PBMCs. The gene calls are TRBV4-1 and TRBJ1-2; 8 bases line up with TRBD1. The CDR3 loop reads CASSQEFYLGRAGGNGYTF. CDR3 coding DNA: TGCGCCAGCAGCCAAGAATTTTATCTGGGTCGTGCAGGGGGCAATGGCTACACCTTC.